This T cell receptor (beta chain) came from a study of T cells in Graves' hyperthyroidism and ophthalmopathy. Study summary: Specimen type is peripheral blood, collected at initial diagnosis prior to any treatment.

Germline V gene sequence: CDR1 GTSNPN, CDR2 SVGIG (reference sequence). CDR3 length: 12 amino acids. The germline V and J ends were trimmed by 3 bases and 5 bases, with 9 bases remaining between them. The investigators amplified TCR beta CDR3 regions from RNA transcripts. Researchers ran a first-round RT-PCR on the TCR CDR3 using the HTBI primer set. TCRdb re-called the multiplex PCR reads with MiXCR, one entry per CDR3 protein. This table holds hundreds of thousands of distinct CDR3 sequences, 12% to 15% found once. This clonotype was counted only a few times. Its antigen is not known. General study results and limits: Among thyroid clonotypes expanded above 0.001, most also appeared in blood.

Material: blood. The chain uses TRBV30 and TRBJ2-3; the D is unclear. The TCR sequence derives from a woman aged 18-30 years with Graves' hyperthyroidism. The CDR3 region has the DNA TGTGCCTGGAGCGCAGGCCAAGATACGCAGTATTTT. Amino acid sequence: CAWSAGQDTQYF.